The sequence of this TCR beta chain was determined in a study of T cells in Graves' hyperthyroidism and ophthalmopathy (dated by TCRdb to between 2017 and 2020). Broadly, across the study: A discovery cohort of roughly 100 patients, roughly 43 with Graves' ophthalmopathy and 57 with stable Graves' hyperthyroidism, was used to find distinguishing TCR V-J signatures. Whether ophthalmopathy could be predicted prospectively was tested in an independent validation cohort made up of under 20 hyperthyroidism patients plus 17 patients who later progressed to ophthalmopathy. The roughly 90 discovery patients were divided at random into training and test sets in a 7:3 ratio. In about 6 Graves' hyperthyroidism patients, the study also compared T-cell repertoires from thyroid tissue with T-cell repertoires from blood. Following sampling, methimazole starting at 30 mg daily was given to hyperthyroidism patients, and high-dose intravenous methylprednisolone was given to ophthalmopathy patients. According to the paper, TCR Vbeta CDR3 sequencing was carried out on roughly 130 peripheral blood samples, which came from 40 to 45 ophthalmopathy, around 74 hyperthyroidism and about 17 progressor patients.

The research as a whole found: No statistical method was used to fix the sample size in advance, and group allocation was not hidden from the investigators. Most expanded thyroid clonotypes (frequency above 0.001) were also found in blood, which suggests that blood repertoires may mirror thyroid immune responses. During validation, the model predicted progression to ophthalmopathy a median of about 5.9 months ahead of onset, with approximately 70% sensitivity and 72% to 80% specificity. A 13 V-J signature model separated ophthalmopathy from stable hyperthyroidism, with approximately 87% sensitivity and about 81% specificity in cross-validation and 80%/75% in testing.

Stable Graves' hyperthyroidism was defined as no progression to ophthalmopathy during 18 months of follow-up. The hyperthyroidism patients were between 18 and 65 years old and newly diagnosed, with a disease duration of less than 2 months. Exclusion was applied to patients with uncontrolled infections, other autoimmune diseases, pregnancy or lactation. Diagnoses relied on clinical symptoms, serum thyroxine and TRAb, thyroid ultrasound and orbital computed tomography. Total RNA was extracted with Trizol reagent, and quality was checked on an Agilent 2100 Bioanalyzer. Deletion took 1 base off V and 3 bases off J, with a span of 10 bases between the germline ends. The CDR3 holds 14 amino acids from the cysteine to the phenylalanine. Of the read, only the CDR3 DNA is kept; its 42 bases are in frame from base 1. CDR1 SGHRS and CDR2 YFSETQ were looked up in the germline V gene. TCR beta CDR3 regions were amplified from RNA transcripts. A first-round RT-PCR of the TCR CDR3 used the HTBI primer set with the Qiagen OneStep RT-PCR kit. Libraries were constructed in a second round of multiplex PCR, after which size selection and purification were performed. Sequencing of the libraries was done on an Illumina HiSeq2000 using paired-end 100 bp reads. From the authors' description of their analysis: SOAPnuke was used to process the raw data, with reads discarded if the reads contained adapters or uncalled bases, had a mean Phred below 15, or lacked an exact constant-primer or identifier match. COPE v1.2.5 was used to merge high-quality paired reads, and clonotypes were defined as unique nucleotide sequences. MiTCR v1.1 was used to align the clonotypes against IMGT TRBV, TRBD and TRBJ reference segments. The analysis was restricted to V-J combinations with a frequency above 0.0001, which together covered 99% to 99.2% of the repertoires. The TCS score was defined as the ratio of F50 (clonal expansion) to E x V (chaos), calculated using BLOSUM62-based TCRdist between CDR3 peptides within each V-J. Welch's t-statistics and random forest reduced some 510 V-J features to 10 to 15, which were used in a naive Bayes classifier (R e1071). Using fastp at Q25 and MiXCR, TCRdb reprocessed the public reads and kept productive beta chains. For every CDR3 protein sequence, its rows merge into one entry that carries the most common genes and DNA. What appears here as the V and J calls and clone size reflects TCRdb's work, not the paper's. This sample gives 600,000 or so distinct CDR3 sequences in total; roughly 50% of them show up just once. The ten largest clonotypes hold nearly 8.5% of the sample.

As for this clonotype: It has no known antigen specificity. One base away there is no much larger clone; base qualities are not given.

The rearranged chain carries TRBV5-1 and TRBJ2-5; the D gene is perhaps TRBD1, on 5 matching bases. The sequenced material came from peripheral blood or thyroid tissue (not recorded which). The sequence was collected from a woman aged 18-29 years with Graves' hyperthyroidism. Donor details come from another sample of the same person, matched by shared clones. The CDR3 reads CASSLLTAEETQYF. The nucleotides are TGCGCCAGCAGCTTGTTGACAGCAGAAGAGACCCAGTACTTC.